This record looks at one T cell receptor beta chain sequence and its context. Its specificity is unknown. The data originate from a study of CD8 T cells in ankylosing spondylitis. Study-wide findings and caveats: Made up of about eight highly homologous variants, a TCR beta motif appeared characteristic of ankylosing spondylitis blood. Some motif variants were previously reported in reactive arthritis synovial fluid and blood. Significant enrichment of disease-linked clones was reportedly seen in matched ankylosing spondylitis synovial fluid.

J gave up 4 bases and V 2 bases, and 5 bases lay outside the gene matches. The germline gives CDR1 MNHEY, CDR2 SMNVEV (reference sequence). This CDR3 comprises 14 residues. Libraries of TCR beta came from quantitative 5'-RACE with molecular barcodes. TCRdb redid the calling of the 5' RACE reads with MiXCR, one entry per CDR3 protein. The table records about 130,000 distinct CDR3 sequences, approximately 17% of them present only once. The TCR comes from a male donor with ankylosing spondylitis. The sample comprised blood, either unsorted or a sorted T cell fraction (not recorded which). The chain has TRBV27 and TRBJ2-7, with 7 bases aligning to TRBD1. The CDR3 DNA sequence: TGTGCCAGCAGTTTAACGGCCAGGGGGTACGAGCAGTACTTC. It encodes CASSLTARGYEQYF.